A single sample gave rise to the 25 T cell receptor beta chains below, sequenced in a study of control samples from healthy donors and cancer patients. The assay was immunoSEQ multiplex PCR, and TCRdb's table has in-frame clones only and misses some. The table lists around 130,000 clones, 90% to 95% of them singletons. The sequenced sample was PBMCs. The receptors stem from a man aged 50-60 years with head and neck cancer.

V usage is TRBV4-1 and J usage is TRBJ2-7; tentatively, D is TRBD1 (6 bases). This CDR3 comprises 14 residues. The germline CDR1 and CDR2 sequences are MGHRA and YSYEKL. The ends were cut back, 3 bases at V and 2 bases at J, with 11 bases in the middle. The CDR3 sequence: CASSHPGQPYEQYF. The CDR3 DNA reads TGCGCCAGCAGCCACCCGGGACAACCCTACGAGCAGTACTTC.

The chain couples TRBV21-1 to TRBJ1-5; the DNA was not used to check the table's D call, TRBD1. TRBV21-1 is termed a pseudogene. CDR3 length equals 18 residues. As DNA, the CDR3 is TGTGCCAGCAGCGTATCTGTGCCGGAGGACAGGGGAGTTCAGCCCCAGCATTTT. It encodes CASSVSVPEDRGVQPQHF.

The chain carries TRBV13 and TRBJ1-3; a possible D gene is TRBD1 (6 bases). Germline V gives CDR1 PRHDT, CDR2 FYEKMQ (reference sequence). Deletions cut 3 bases from V and 2 bases from J, with 11 bases between. The length of the CDR3 is 15 residues. The CDR3 loop is CASSLPRDTGNTIYF. In DNA, the CDR3 is TGTGCCAGCAGCTTGCCCCGGGACACTGGAAACACCATATATTTT.

The chain uses TRBV19 and TRBJ2-3, with D perhaps TRBD2 (5 bases). Germline assignment: CDR1 LNHDA and CDR2 SQIVND (reference sequence). The CDR3 sequence is 16 residues long. V lost 7 bases and J 7 bases, leaving 24 bases between the germline ends. This CDR3 reads CASTNIGLQTVNTQYF. For the CDR3, the DNA is TGTGCCAGTACCAATATTGGACTCCAAACCGTGAATACGCAGTATTTT.

The chain is built from TRBV12-3 or TRBV12-4 and TRBJ2-2, with a possible D match to TRBD2 (5 bases). The V gene lost 9 bases and the J gene lost 10 bases, with 12 bases spanning the gap. CDR3 length: 11 residues. The CDR3 sequence is CASTSREELFF. The CDR3 DNA is TGTGCCAGTACCTCCCGGGAGGAGCTGTTTTTT.

This rearrangement joins TRBV7-5 to TRBJ1-2. TRBV7-5 is termed a pseudogene. This CDR3 is 16 amino acids long. The CDR3 reads CVRSLPAKEECYGYTF. The CDR3 DNA follows: TGTGTCAGAAGCTTACCCGCTAAGGAGGAGTGTTATGGCTACACCTTC.

The J gene is TRBJ2-7, the V gene TRBV6-5, with TRBD1 matching 7 bases. CDR1 is MNHEY, CDR2 SVGAGI, per germline. With 0 bases clipped from V and 5 bases from J, the junction kept 7 bases outside the gene matches. This CDR3 has 15 residues. DNA of the CDR3: TGTGCCAGCAGTTACTCCCACGGGACAGTGGACGAGCAGTACTTC. This sequence encodes CASSYSHGTVDEQYF.

This chain joins TRBV5-1 and TRBJ2-5; weak D call: TRBD2 (7 bases). V was trimmed by 2 bases and J by 1 base, leaving 12 bases between them. The CDR3 sequence is 15 residues long. Germline V CDR1 and CDR2: SGHRS, YFSETQ. The CDR3: CASSLRGGFQETQYF. The CDR3 DNA is TGCGCCAGCAGCTTAAGGGGGGGTTTCCAAGAGACCCAGTACTTC. Full variable domain (remainder filled in from reference TRBV5-1 and TRBJ2-5): KAGVTQTPRYLIKTRGQQVTLSCSPISGHRSVSWYQQTPGQGLQFLFEYFSETQRNKGNFPGRFSGRQFSNSRSEMNVSTLELGDSALYLCASSLRGGFQETQYFGPGTRLLVL.

This clone is a singleton in its sample. This chain joins TRBV24-1 and TRBJ1-6; 7 nucleotides agree with TRBD1. Germline loops: CDR1 KGHDR, CDR2 SFDVKD. The junction had 13 bases not matched to a gene; V was cut back by 9 bases and J by 0 bases. This CDR3 has 18 residues. CDR3 region: CATQQGQSHGSYNSPLHF. The CDR3 DNA reads TGTGCCACCCAGCAGGGACAGAGCCACGGCTCCTATAATTCACCCCTCCACTTT.

The chain has TRBV11-2 and TRBJ2-5; D possibly uses TRBD1 or TRBD2 (6 bases each). Germline V gene sequence: CDR1 SGHAT, CDR2 FQNNGV. The CDR3 contains 12 residues. Trimming removed 7 bases from V and 5 bases from J, with 11 bases in between. The CDR3 nucleotides read TGTGCCAGCACGAGAGGGGGGGAGACCCAGTACTTC. Translating it yields CASTRGGETQYF.

This chain joins TRBV2 and TRBJ1-2; the D is unclear. Trimming stripped 2 bases from V and 2 bases from J, with 18 bases between. Per germline, CDR1 SNHLY and CDR2 FYNNEI. The CDR3 has 17 amino acids. The CDR3 DNA reads as TGTGCCAGCAGTGAATCCTCCGGAGGTAACGAGAACTATGGCTACACCTTC. As protein: CASSESSGGNENYGYTF.

V is TRBV11-1 and J is TRBJ2-1, with 7 bases matching TRBD2. After removal of 2 bases from V and 4 bases from J, the junction contained 8 bases not matched to a gene. The germline V gene has CDR1 SGHAT and CDR2 FQDESV (reference sequence). The CDR3 consists of 16 residues. CDR3 amino acids: CASSLTAGNLYNEQFF. CDR3 DNA sequence: TGTGCCAGCAGCTTAACAGCGGGGAACTTATACAATGAGCAGTTCTTC.

This chain joins TRBV19 and TRBJ2-2; D perhaps matches TRBD2 (7 bases). Looked up from germline, CDR1 is LNHDA and CDR2 is SQIVND (reference sequence). The CDR3 runs to 18 residues. Trimming took 5 bases from V and 3 from J, leaving 22 bases between them. The CDR3 loop reads CASSLGRNGGPDTGELFF. The CDR3 bases are TGTGCCAGTAGTTTGGGGAGAAACGGGGGGCCAGACACCGGGGAGCTGTTTTTT.

The chain has TRBV5-4 and TRBJ2-5; D is tentatively TRBD1 or TRBD2 (5 bases each). The germline CDR1 and CDR2 sequences are SGHNT and YYREEE (reference sequence). V lost 6 bases and J 3 bases, leaving 15 bases between the germline ends. This CDR3 has 14 residues. This CDR3 is CASTPGTEKETQYF. DNA of the CDR3: TGTGCCAGCACCCCGGGGACGGAGAAAGAGACCCAGTACTTC.

The chain carries TRBV7-8 and TRBJ2-7; the match to TRBD2 covers 10 bases. Germline values: CDR1 SGHVS, CDR2 FQNEAQ. The junction had 10 bases not matched to a gene; V was cut back by 5 bases and J by 6 bases. The CDR3 length is 15 residues. The CDR3 loop reads CASSRAAGGPVEQYF. Here the CDR3 DNA reads TGTGCCAGCAGCCGAGCAGCGGGGGGGCCTGTCGAGCAGTACTTC.

The chain uses TRBV29-1 and TRBJ1-1, with 7 bases aligning to TRBD1. CDR1 is SQVTM, CDR2 ANQGSEA, per germline. V gave up 4 bases and J gave up 0 bases; unmatched junction bases: 8. The CDR3 has 15 residues. This CDR3 reads CSVGTGSPMNTEAFF. The CDR3 DNA reads TGCAGCGTTGGGACAGGTTCGCCGATGAACACTGAAGCTTTCTTT.

This clone is a singleton in its sample. CDR3 in DNA: TGTGCCAGCAGCTTAGGGGTTTCCCTGTACGAGCAGTACTTC. Translating it yields CASSLGVSLYEQYF. The chain employs TRBV11-2 and TRBJ2-7, with D unresolved. Trimming pared 1 base from V and 4 bases from J, leaving 11 bases between. This CDR3 has 14 amino acids. Germline V lookup: CDR1 SGHAT, CDR2 FQNNGV. Combining the CDR3 with reference TRBV11-2 and TRBJ2-7 gives the whole variable domain EAGVAQSPRYKIIEKRQSVAFWCNPISGHATLYWYQQILGQGPKLLIQFQNNGVVDDSQLPKDRFSAERLKGVDSTLKIQPAKLEDSAVYLCASSLGVSLYEQYFGPGTRLTVT.

V gene TRBV6-4 combines with J gene TRBJ2-7; TRBD2 is a possible D gene (6 bases). The CDR3 contains 11 residues. Germline V lookup: CDR1 MRHNA, CDR2 SNTAGT. Trimming removed 8 bases at V and 3 bases at J, with 8 bases between. This CDR3 is CASPAGYEQYF. In nucleotides, the CDR3 is TGTGCCAGCCCAGCGGGCTACGAGCAGTACTTC.

The chain employs TRBV28 and TRBJ2-7; maybe TRBD1 (5 bases). The ends were cut back, 5 bases at V and 0 bases at J, with 14 bases in the middle. Germline V gene sequence: CDR1 MDHEN, CDR2 SYDVKM. The CDR3 loop spans 15 amino acids. The CDR3 protein is CASSPTDDSSYEQYF. The CDR3 DNA is TGTGCCAGCAGTCCGACAGACGACAGCTCCTACGAGCAGTACTTC.

This rearrangement joins TRBV19 to TRBJ2-7; 8 bases fit TRBD1. This CDR3 has 16 residues. With V trimmed by 3 bases and J by 4 bases, 11 bases remained unmatched. Germline values: CDR1 LNHDA, CDR2 SQIVND (reference sequence). CDR3 loop: CASSIGQGAREYEQYF. CDR3 DNA: TGTGCCAGTAGTATCGGGCAGGGGGCGCGGGAATACGAGCAGTACTTC.

The chain recombines TRBV5-1 with TRBJ1-4; D might be TRBD1 (5 bases). V gave up 0 bases and J gave up 3 bases, with 15 bases separating them. The germline CDR1 and CDR2 sequences are SGHRS and YFSETQ. The CDR3 is 17 amino acids. The CDR3 sequence: CASSLARGGTANEKLFF. CDR3 DNA sequence: TGCGCCAGCAGCTTGGCCCGGGGCGGGACGGCTAATGAAAAACTGTTTTTT. The variable domain in full, with the rest retrieved from reference TRBV5-1 and TRBJ1-4, is KAGVTQTPRYLIKTRGQQVTLSCSPISGHRSVSWYQQTPGQGLQFLFEYFSETQRNKGNFPGRFSGRQFSNSRSEMNVSTLELGDSALYLCASSLARGGTANEKLFFGSGTQLSVL.

The chain links TRBV7-2 to TRBJ2-3; D unresolved. This CDR3 spans 13 amino acids. Trimming left V 0 bases short and J 6 bases short, with 7 bases between. Germline V CDR1 and CDR2: SGHTA, FQGNSA. The CDR3 is CASSLARRDTQYF. The CDR3 DNA is TGTGCCAGCAGCTTAGCGCGGCGGGATACGCAGTATTTT.

The CDR3 nucleotides read TGTGCCAGCAGCCCCAGGGGAAGTGAAAAACTGTTTTTT. This sequence encodes CASSPRGSEKLFF. This chain joins TRBV6-6 and TRBJ1-4, with D maybe TRBD1 (6 bases). V gave up 6 bases and J gave up 7 bases, with 12 bases separating them. Germline V gene lookup returns CDR1 MNHNY and CDR2 SVGAGI (reference sequence). The CDR3 loop spans 13 amino acids.

The J gene is TRBJ1-3, the V gene TRBV2; no firm D call. Germline V gene sequence: CDR1 SNHLY, CDR2 FYNNEI. The V end lost 3 bases, the J end lost 0 bases, and 6 bases lay between the germline ends. The CDR3 totals 14 residues. The CDR3: CASSEKVSGNTIYF. CDR3 DNA: TGTGCCAGCAGTGAGAAGGTCTCTGGAAACACCATATATTTT.

The chain combines TRBV28 with TRBJ2-7; D ambiguous. Trimming left V 7 bases short and J 1 base short, with 5 bases between. From germline, CDR1 is MDHEN and CDR2 SYDVKM. The CDR3 sequence is 11 residues long. The CDR3 coding sequence is TGTGCCAGCACCAGATCCTACGAGCAGTACTTC. Its translation: CASTRSYEQYF.